Included here is one T cell receptor (beta chain) sequence, with context. Germline V gene data show CDR1 as MNHEY and CDR2 as SMNVEV (reference sequence). The CDR3 consists of 13 residues. The trim removed 6 bases at V and 3 bases at J, leaving 2 bases unmatched. These data belong to a study of cytomegalovirus exposure and HLA in healthy donors. PCR amplification relied on 60 Vbeta primers (plus 13 Jbeta primers). Method: immunoSEQ multiplex PCR; TCRdb's copy keeps in-frame clones and lacks some. The sample shows fewer than 250,000 clones, roughly 82% of them seen only once. Sequenced: PBMCs. The V gene is TRBV27, the J gene TRBJ2-3; TRBD2 matches at 8 bases. The receptor comes from a man aged 35-49 years in good health and CMV-seropositive. For the CDR3, the DNA is TGTGCCAGCAGGGCTAGCGGGACAGATACGCAGTATTTT. This encodes CASRASGTDTQYF.